One sample yielded the 23 T cell receptor beta chains listed below, sequenced in a study of T cell responses to AZD1222 COVID-19 vaccine. Only in-frame clones appear in the TCRdb table, and some are missing; sequencing was by immunoSEQ multiplex PCR. Of fewer than 250,000 clones in the sample, about 93% were seen once. The starting material was peripheral blood, obtained on day 0 of MenACWY control vaccination. These receptors were taken from an adult in good health.

This clone was found once. The rearrangement links TRBV30 to TRBJ1-5, with 8 nucleotides matching TRBD1. The germline V gene encodes CDR1 GTSNPN and CDR2 SVGIG (reference sequence). CDR3 length: 14 amino acids. V was clipped by 7 bases and J by 3 bases; unmatched bases: 8. CDR3 DNA: TGTGCCTCCGACAGGGGAGATATCAATCAGCCCCAGCATTTT. This gives the protein CASDRGDINQPQHF.

The genes are TRBV7-9 and TRBJ2-5; D remains ambiguous. With 2 bases removed from V and 1 base from J, the gap between germline ends came to 2 bases. This CDR3 is built from 12 residues. Germline loops: CDR1 SEHNR, CDR2 FQNEAQ (reference sequence). The CDR3 nucleotides read TGTGCCAGCAGCTTATTCCAAGAGACCCAGTACTTC. Amino acids: CASSLFQETQYF.

The rearrangement joins TRBV5-1 to TRBJ1-1; no reliable D call. The V end lost 0 bases, the J end lost 1 base, and 7 bases lay between the germline ends. CDR3 length: 14 amino acids. The germline V gene has CDR1 SGHRS and CDR2 YFSETQ. CDR3 nucleotide sequence: TGCGCCAGCAGCTTGGAACAGTGGAACACTGAAGCTTTCTTT. Translated, it gives CASSLEQWNTEAFF.

The genes are TRBV7-9 and TRBJ2-2, with unresolved D. The CDR3 covers 15 residues. In germline, CDR1 is SEHNR, CDR2 FQNEAQ (reference sequence). V shed 2 bases and J shed 0 bases, with 7 bases lying between them. CDR3 sequence (DNA): TGTGCCAGCAGCTTACGACTGGCGAACACCGGGGAGCTGTTTTTT. Amino acid sequence: CASSLRLANTGELFF. Based on the CDR3 plus reference TRBV7-9 and TRBJ2-2, the full variable domain is DTGVSQNPRHKITKRGQNVTFRCDPISEHNRLYWYRQTLGQGPEFLTYFQNEAQLEKSRLLSDRFSAERPKGSFSTLEIQRTEQGDSAMYLCASSLRLANTGELFFGEGSRLTVL.

This CDR3 is CASSLDPRGLGGYTF. For the CDR3, the DNA is TGTGCCAGCAGCTTAGATCCAAGGGGACTCGGAGGCTACACCTTC. The rearrangement uses TRBV11-2 and TRBJ1-2; a weak D match, TRBD1 (5 bases). Trimming cost V 0 bases and J 8 bases, with 16 bases left between them. This CDR3 spans 15 amino acids. Germline lookup yields CDR1 SGHAT and CDR2 FQNNGV.

This chain joins TRBV19 and TRBJ1-5; the D is unclear. Trimming cost V 6 bases and J 0 bases, with 9 bases left between them. The CDR3 sequence is 14 residues long. Germline assignment: CDR1 LNHDA and CDR2 SQIVND (reference sequence). DNA of the CDR3: TGTGCCAGTAGGTGGCCTTATAGCAATCAGCCCCAGCATTTT. It encodes CASRWPYSNQPQHF.

The V and J genes are TRBV7-3 and TRBJ2-1; unclear D gene. Between the trimmed V and J ends, which lost 5 bases and 5 bases, there was a span of 10 bases. The CDR3 sequence is 13 residues long. Germline V gene sequence: CDR1 SGHTA, CDR2 FQGTGA. DNA for the CDR3: TGTGCCAGCAGCCGCCCGGGTCACAATGAGCAGTTCTTC. Translation: CASSRPGHNEQFF.

V is TRBV29-1 and J is TRBJ2-5; perhaps TRBD1 as D (5 bases). This CDR3 comprises 13 residues. Germline V lookup: CDR1 SQVTM, CDR2 ANQGSEA. Trimming cost V 3 bases and J 4 bases, with 12 bases left between them. The DNA of the CDR3 is TGCAGCGTTGAGGGGCCGATGGGAGAGACCCAGTACTTC. It specifies CSVEGPMGETQYF.

The V gene is TRBV7-9, the J gene TRBJ1-6; possibly TRBD1 for D (6 bases). Germline-derived CDR1 and CDR2 are SEHNR and FQNEAQ (reference sequence). Trimming shortened V by 2 bases and J by 9 bases, and 11 bases separated the two germline ends. CDR3 length: 14 residues. CDR3 residues: CASSLRGGGSPLHF. The CDR3 DNA is TGTGCCAGCAGCTTAAGAGGGGGAGGTTCACCCCTCCACTTT.

A remark on this clone: Other DNA sequences within the sample encode an identical CDR3. The chain employs TRBV19 and TRBJ1-2, with D uncertain. Trimming pared 0 bases from V and 4 bases from J, leaving 9 bases between. Per germline, CDR1 LNHDA and CDR2 SQIVND (reference sequence). CDR3 size: 14 residues. The CDR3 reads CASSIDPTAYGYTF. CDR3 nucleotides: TGTGCCAGTAGTATAGACCCGACTGCCTATGGCTACACCTTC.

V usage is TRBV5-5 and J usage is TRBJ2-7; D is perhaps TRBD1 (5 bases). V gave up 0 bases and J gave up 6 bases, with 16 bases separating them. Germline V gene lookup returns CDR1 SGHKS and CDR2 YYEKEE (reference sequence). This CDR3 has 15 residues. CDR3 sequence: CASSLVSGPVGEQYF. The CDR3 DNA reads as TGTGCCAGCAGCTTGGTATCAGGGCCGGTTGGCGAGCAGTACTTC.

To note about this clone: Other DNA sequences from this sample encode an identical CDR3 as well. The rearrangement uses TRBV7-2 and TRBJ1-5, with D possibly being TRBD1 (6 bases). V was shortened by 4 bases and J by 0 bases, with 10 bases between the two germline ends. The CDR3 sequence is 15 residues long. Germline assignment: CDR1 SGHTA and CDR2 FQGNSA. CDR3 in DNA: TGTGCCAGCAGCTCGACAGGCTATAGCAATCAGCCCCAGCATTTT. This gives the protein CASSSTGYSNQPQHF.

V gene TRBV7-8 combines with J gene TRBJ2-3; D might be TRBD2 (5 bases). The germline V and J ends were trimmed by 3 bases and 0 bases, with 10 bases remaining between them. The CDR3 spans 15 residues. Germline lookup yields CDR1 SGHVS and CDR2 FQNEAQ. CDR3 DNA sequence: TGTGCCAGCAGCTTCTCGGGGTACAGCACAGATACGCAGTATTTT. Translating it yields CASSFSGYSTDTQYF.

The chain couples TRBV5-4 to TRBJ1-3; the D is unclear. The V gene's germline CDR1 is SGHNT and CDR2 YYREEE (reference sequence). CDR3 size: 15 residues. V gave up 0 bases and J gave up 0 bases, with 7 bases separating them. The chain's CDR3 is CASSLAGTSGNTIYF. Here the CDR3 DNA reads TGTGCCAGCAGCTTGGCCGGTACCTCTGGAAACACCATATATTTT.

The gene calls are TRBV3-1 (or the pseudogene TRBV3-2) and TRBJ2-3, with a possible D match to TRBD1 (5 bases). Germline V gene sequence: CDR1 LGHDT, CDR2 YNNKEL (reference sequence). The V gene lost 0 bases and the J gene lost 3 bases, with 10 bases spanning the gap. The CDR3 has 15 residues. CDR3 region: CASSQDWGKTDTQYF. The DNA of the CDR3 is TGTGCCAGCAGCCAAGATTGGGGCAAAACAGATACGCAGTATTTT.

In this sample, this clone turned up once. The J gene is TRBJ1-1, the V gene TRBV28; no clear D gene. The CDR3 is 11 amino acids. The germline V and J ends were trimmed by 7 bases and 4 bases, with 7 bases remaining between them. Germline V gene data show CDR1 as MDHEN and CDR2 as SYDVKM. CDR3 amino acids: CASTLFTEAFF. CDR3 coding DNA: TGTGCCAGCACCCTTTTCACTGAAGCTTTCTTT. The entire variable domain, with the rest obtained from reference TRBV28 and TRBJ1-1, is as follows: DVKVTQSSRYLVKRTGEKVFLECVQDMDHENMFWYRQDPGLGLRLIYFSYDVKMKEKGDIPEGYSVSREKKERFSLILESASTNQTSMYLCASTLFTEAFFGQGTRLTVV.

The chain recombines TRBV12-3 or TRBV12-4 with TRBJ1-3; no definite D call. The CDR3 contains 12 residues. Trimming removed 8 bases at V and 2 bases at J, with 7 bases between. The CDR3 DNA is TGTGCCAGCGGGGAAACTGGAAACACCATATATTTT. Translation gives CASGETGNTIYF.

The chain links TRBV6-5 to TRBJ2-2, with 9 bases that match TRBD1. CDR1 and CDR2 (germline): MNHEY, SVGAGI. The junction had 6 bases not matched to a gene; V was cut back by 6 bases and J by 4 bases. This CDR3 region has 15 residues. This CDR3 is CASRPDRGFTGELFF. As DNA, the CDR3 is TGTGCCAGCAGACCGGACAGGGGTTTCACCGGGGAGCTGTTTTTT.

This clone was counted a single time. V is TRBV6-5 and J is TRBJ1-2, with D possibly TRBD1 on 5 matching bases. V lost 4 bases and J lost 6, with 9 bases in between. This CDR3 has 12 residues. Per the germline V gene, CDR1 is MNHEY and CDR2 is SVGAGI. CDR3 in amino acids: CASSSRGNGYTF. CDR3 DNA sequence: TGTGCCAGCAGTTCGCGGGGCAATGGCTACACCTTC.

The chain is built from TRBV5-1 and TRBJ2-5, with a tentative D call TRBD2 (5 bases). This CDR3 is built from 14 residues. The V end was cut by 2 bases, the J end by 2 bases, with 10 bases between. Germline V gives CDR1 SGHRS, CDR2 YFSETQ. The CDR3 reads CASSLTPGQETQYF. CDR3 bases: TGCGCCAGCAGCTTAACCCCGGGGCAAGAGACCCAGTACTTC.

This clone was seen a single time. The chain carries TRBV5-6 and TRBJ1-2; maybe TRBD1 (5 bases). The CDR3 consists of 15 residues. CDR1 SGHDT and CDR2 YYEEEE come from the germline V gene. Trimming took 2 bases from V and 4 from J, leaving 15 bases between them. The CDR3 sequence is CASSFRDAGSYGYTF. The CDR3 DNA reads TGTGCCAGCAGCTTCCGGGACGCGGGGAGCTATGGCTACACCTTC.

This chain uses TRBV4-2 with TRBJ1-1; 11 bases align to TRBD1. CDR3 length: 17 amino acids. The germline CDR1 and CDR2 sequences are LGHNA and YNFKEQ. J gave up 1 base and V 4 bases, and 8 bases lay outside the gene matches. The CDR3 DNA reads as TGTGCCAGCAGCCGTGGGACAGGGGGGGAATGGAACACTGAAGCTTTCTTT. Translating it yields CASSRGTGGEWNTEAFF.

The V call is TRBV30, the J call TRBJ1-5; D perhaps matches TRBD1 (5 bases). V lost 1 base to trimming and J lost 6 bases, with 13 bases between them. The V gene's germline CDR1 is GTSNPN and CDR2 SVGIG (reference sequence). The CDR3 runs to 14 residues. The CDR3 region has the DNA TGTGCCTGGAGTGGGGGGGGGTCTACTCAGCCCCAGCATTTT. This gives the protein CAWSGGGSTQPQHF. Together with reference TRBV30 and TRBJ1-5, the CDR3 gives the full variable domain: SQTIHQWPATLVQPVGSPLSLECTVEGTSNPNLYWYRQAAGRGLQLLFYSVGIGQISSEVPQNLSASRPQDRQFILSSKKLLLSDSGFYLCAWSGGGSTQPQHFGDGTRLSIL.